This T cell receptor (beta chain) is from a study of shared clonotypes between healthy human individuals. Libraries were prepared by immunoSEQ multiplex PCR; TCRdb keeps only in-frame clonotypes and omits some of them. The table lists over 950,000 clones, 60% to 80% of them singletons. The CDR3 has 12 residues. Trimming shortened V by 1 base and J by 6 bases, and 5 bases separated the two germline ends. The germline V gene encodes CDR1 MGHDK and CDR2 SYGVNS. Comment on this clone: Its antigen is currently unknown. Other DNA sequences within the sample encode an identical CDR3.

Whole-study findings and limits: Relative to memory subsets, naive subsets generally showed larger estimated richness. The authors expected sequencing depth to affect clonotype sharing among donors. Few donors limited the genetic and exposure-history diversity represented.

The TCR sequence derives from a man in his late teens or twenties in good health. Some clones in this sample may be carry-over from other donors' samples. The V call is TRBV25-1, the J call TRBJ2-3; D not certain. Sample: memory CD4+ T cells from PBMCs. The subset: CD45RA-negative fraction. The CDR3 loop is CASSESRDTQYF. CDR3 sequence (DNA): TGTGCCAGCAGTGAATCGCGGGATACGCAGTATTTT.